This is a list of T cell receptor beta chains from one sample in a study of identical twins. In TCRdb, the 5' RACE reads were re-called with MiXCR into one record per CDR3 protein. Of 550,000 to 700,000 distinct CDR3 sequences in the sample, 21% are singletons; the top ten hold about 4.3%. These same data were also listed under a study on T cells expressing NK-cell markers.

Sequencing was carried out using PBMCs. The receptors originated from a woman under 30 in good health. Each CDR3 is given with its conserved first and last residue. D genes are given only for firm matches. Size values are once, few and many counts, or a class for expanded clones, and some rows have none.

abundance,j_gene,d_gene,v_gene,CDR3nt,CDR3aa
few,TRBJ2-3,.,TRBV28,TGTGCCAGCAGTTTGAACGAGGATACGCAGTATTTT,CASSLNEDTQYF
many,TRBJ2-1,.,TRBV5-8,TGTGCCAGCAGCTCCCCAGGGGACGGTTTGAATGAGCAGTTCTTC,CASSSPGDGLNEQFF
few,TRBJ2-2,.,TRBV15,TGTGCCACCAGCAGTCAGGGTCGAGCGAACACCGGGGAGCTGTTTTTT,CATSSQGRANTGELFF
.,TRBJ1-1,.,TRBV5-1,TGCGCCAGCAGCTTGGATGTCCGGGCCACTGAAGCTTTCTTT,CASSLDVRATEAFF
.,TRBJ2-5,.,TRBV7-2,TGTGCCAGCAGCTTATCGAGGGCCGGAGAGACCCAGTACTTC,CASSLSRAGETQYF
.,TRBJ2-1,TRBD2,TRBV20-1,TGCAGTGCATATACTAGCGGGAGGACCTACAATGAGCAGTTCTTC,CSAYTSGRTYNEQFF
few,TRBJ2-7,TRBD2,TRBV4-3,TGCGCCAGCAGCCAAGATTTGGCTAGCGGGACGGGGGTCGAGCAGTACTTC,CASSQDLASGTGVEQYF
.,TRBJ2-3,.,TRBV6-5,TGTGCCAGCAGTTACCCTCCTCCGGAAAATACGCAGTATTTT,CASSYPPPENTQYF
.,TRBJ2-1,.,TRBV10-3,TGTGCCATCAGCGTAGCAAATGAGCAGTTCTTC,CAISVANEQFF
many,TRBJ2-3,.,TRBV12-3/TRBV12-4,TGTGCCAGCAGCTTACGAACAGATACGCAGTATTTT,CASSLRTDTQYF
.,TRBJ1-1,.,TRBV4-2,TGTGCCAGCAGCCAAGGGGGAATCAACACTGAAGCTTTCTTT,CASSQGGINTEAFF
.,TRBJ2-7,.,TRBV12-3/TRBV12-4,TGTGCCAGCAGTAGTCCCCATTTTGGGTACGAGCAGTACTTC,CASSSPHFGYEQYF
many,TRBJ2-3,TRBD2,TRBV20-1,TGCAGTGCTAGAGATCTAAGAAGCGGGGGATTCACAGATACGCAGTATTTT,CSARDLRSGGFTDTQYF
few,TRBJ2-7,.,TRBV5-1,TGCGCCAGCAGCCCGGTCCGGGGCGAGCAGTACTTC,CASSPVRGEQYF
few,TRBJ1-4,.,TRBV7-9,TGTGCCAGCAGTTGGGGTGAAAAACTGTTTTTT,CASSWGEKLFF
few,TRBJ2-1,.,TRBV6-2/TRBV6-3,TGTGCCAGCAGCACTCGGAGGGGTGAGCAGTTCTTC,CASSTRRGEQFF
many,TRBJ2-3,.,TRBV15,TGTGCCTCCGGGCTCCCCGGGGGTAGCGGAACGCAGTATTTT,CASGLPGGSGTQYF
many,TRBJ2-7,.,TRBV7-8,TGTGCCAGCAGCTTTTCGCGGAACGAGCAGTACTTC,CASSFSRNEQYF
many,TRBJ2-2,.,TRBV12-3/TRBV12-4,TGTGCCAGCAGTTTAGGGCAGCGCGCGAACACCGGGGAGCTGTTTTTT,CASSLGQRANTGELFF
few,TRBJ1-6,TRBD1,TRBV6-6,TGTGCCAGCAGTTACGGGCAGGGGGGAACCCTCCACTTT,CASSYGQGGTLHF
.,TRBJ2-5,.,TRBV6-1,TGTGCCAGCAGTGAGTCCGGGACCCGGCTTTGGAAGTACTTC,CASSESGTRLWKYF
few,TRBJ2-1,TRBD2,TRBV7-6,TGTGCCAGCAGCATCTTTAGCGGGAGCTCCTACAATGAGCAGTTCTTC,CASSIFSGSSYNEQFF
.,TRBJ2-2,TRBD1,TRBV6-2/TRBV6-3,TGTGCCAGCAGTTCCACAGGGGCCGTGGTGACCGGGGAGCTGTTTTTT,CASSSTGAVVTGELFF
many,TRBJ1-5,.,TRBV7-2,TGTGCCAGCAGCTTACCACAGGTTTATCAGCCCCAGCATTTT,CASSLPQVYQPQHF
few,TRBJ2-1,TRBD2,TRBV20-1,TGCAGTGCTAGTCTAGGGGAAAGGAGCCGGGGGGTTAATGAGCAGTTCTTC,CSASLGERSRGVNEQFF
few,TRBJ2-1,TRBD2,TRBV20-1,TGCAGTGCTAGAGATCCGACGGGAGGGGGGCATGAGCAGTTCTTC,CSARDPTGGGHEQFF
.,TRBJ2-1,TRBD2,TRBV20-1,TGCAGTGCTACAATAGCGGGAGGTGGGTTCCCCTACAATGAGCAGTTCTTC,CSATIAGGGFPYNEQFF
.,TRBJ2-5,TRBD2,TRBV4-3,TGCGCCAGCAGCCAGGGGAACGCGGGAGGGCCGGGGACCCAGTACTTC,CASSQGNAGGPGTQYF
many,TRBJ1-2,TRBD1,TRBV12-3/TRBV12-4,TGTGCCAGCATTACAGGCAGGGGGCCGGGTGGCTACACCTTC,CASITGRGPGGYTF
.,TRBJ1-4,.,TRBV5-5,TGTGCCAGCAGCTTGAGATCGGGTAATGAAAAACTGTTTTTT,CASSLRSGNEKLFF
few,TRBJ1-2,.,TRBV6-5,TGTGCCAGCAGACAAACCAGGCACTACACCTTC,CASRQTRHYTF
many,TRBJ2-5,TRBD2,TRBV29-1,TGCAGCGCCGGACTAGCGGGTCTTCAAGAGACCCAGTACTTC,CSAGLAGLQETQYF
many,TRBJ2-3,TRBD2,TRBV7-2,TGTGCCAGCAGCTTGTTATTGGCGGGGGTAGATACGCAGTATTTT,CASSLLLAGVDTQYF
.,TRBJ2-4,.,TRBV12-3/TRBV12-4,TGTGCCAGCAGGGGGACGGATAGTCAGTACTTC,CASRGTDSQYF
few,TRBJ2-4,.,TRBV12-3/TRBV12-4,TGTGCCAGCAGTGATAGCATAGCCAAAAACATTCAGTACTTC,CASSDSIAKNIQYF
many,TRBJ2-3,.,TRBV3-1,TGTGCCAGCAGCCACTACACAGATACGCAGTATTTT,CASSHYTDTQYF
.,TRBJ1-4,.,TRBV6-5,TGTGCCAGCAGTTACAACTACAGGTTAAATGAAAAACTGTTTTTT,CASSYNYRLNEKLFF
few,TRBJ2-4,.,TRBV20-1,TGCAGTGCCCTTACCGGGAACATTCAGTACTTC,CSALTGNIQYF
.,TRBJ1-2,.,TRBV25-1,TGTGCCAGCAGTGAAGATAATGGCTACACCTTC,CASSEDNGYTF
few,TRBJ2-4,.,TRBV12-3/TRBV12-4,TGTGCCAGCAGCCTTGTCAAACCACCCCAGTACTTC,CASSLVKPPQYF
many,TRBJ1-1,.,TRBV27,TGTGCCAGCAGTTTAACAGGTACGAACACTGAAGCTTTCTTT,CASSLTGTNTEAFF